This T cell receptor beta chain comes out of a study of OX40 agonist ivuxolimab in advanced cancers. The overall study: Ivuxolimab, which is an agonistic anti-OX40 (CD134) antibody, was administered to the patients. Males comprised around 78% of the group, whose mean age was approximately 62 years (range roughly 20 to 85). Points from the study as a whole: Relative to CD4+ cells, CD8+ T cells on average had more expanded clones.

The method was immunoSEQ multiplex PCR; TCRdb's version includes in-frame clones alone and lacks a portion of them. The sample includes under 65,000 clones, nearly 90% of them seen just once. Note on this clone: Its antigen is undetermined.

The sequence derives from an adult with an advanced solid tumor such as melanoma, head and neck, liver or kidney cancer. This sample comprised CD4+ or CD8+ T cells sorted from blood, obtained in a trial of the OX40 agonist ivuxolimab.

The CDR3 bases are TGTGCCAGCAGCTCGCAACCGGACAGTCAGGGGTATGGCTACACCTTC. As protein: CASSSQPDSQGYGYTF. The chain links TRBV7-9 to TRBJ1-2; D perhaps matches TRBD1 (6 bases). The CDR3 has 16 residues. Germline CDR1 reads SEHNR; CDR2 reads FQNEAQ (reference sequence). V lost 4 bases and J lost 5, with 20 bases in between.